This T cell receptor beta chain stems from a study of vaccination and CD4 T cells after COVID-19. For the study at large: Typically, post-vaccine samples were obtained a median approximately 67 days after dose two, within a range of 14 to 241. Findings and limits, study-wide: Analysis of convalescent patients found that 304 of 307 vaccine-specific clones were spike mono-reactive.

Per the germline V gene, CDR1 is MDHEN and CDR2 is SYDVKM. V was trimmed by 7 bases and J by 0 bases, leaving 13 bases between them. The CDR3 is made up of 14 amino acids. This clonotype was recorded a few times. Its antigen is unknown. Cultured CD4+ T cells had their DNA profiled by the Oncomine TCR Beta short-read assay. It was from cultured CD4+ T cells that genomic DNA was extracted. Each CDR3 protein gets one entry after TCRdb re-called the PCR reads with MiXCR. The sample shows about 1,900 distinct CDR3 sequences, under 55% of them seen only once. Treatment given: approximately nine-day PBMC culture with coronavirus spike peptide pools or control peptides (ViraFEST assay).

The V call is TRBV28, the J call TRBJ2-7; tentatively, D is TRBD1 or TRBD2 (5 bases each). The sequencing here drew on CD4+ T cells from blood, cultured in vitro, taken after SARS-CoV-2 vaccination. The source is a human donor who had recovered from COVID-19. The CDR3 region has the DNA TGTGCCAGCAAGTTTGGGGGAAACTCCTACGAGCAGTACTTC. This sequence encodes CASKFGGNSYEQYF.